These 8 T cell receptor beta chains were sequenced from one sample in a study of T-cell memory formation after mild COVID-19. TCRdb fed the 5' RACE reads into MiXCR, producing one record per CDR3 protein. The table lists roughly 480,000 distinct CDR3 sequences, roughly 25% of them singletons. The sequencing input was PBMCs or a T cell subset sorted from them (not recorded which). Receptors were obtained from an adult woman who had mild COVID-19 (a few samples of this study predate the infection). Cell type and time point are not known.

This clonotype was found a few times. The V gene is TRBV4-1, the J gene TRBJ1-2; a weak D match, TRBD1 (5 bases). CDR3 length equals 16 residues. V was clipped by 0 bases and J by 4 bases, with 15 bases between them. In germline, CDR1 is MGHRA, CDR2 YSYEKL. Here the CDR3 reads CASSQDRRQLLYGYTF. DNA for the CDR3: TGCGCCAGCAGCCAAGACCGAAGACAGCTCCTCTATGGCTACACCTTC.

This clonotype was counted a few times. The chain joins TRBV3-1 to TRBJ2-3; TRBD2 is a possible D gene (6 bases). The CDR3 spans 12 residues. Per the germline V gene, CDR1 is LGHDT and CDR2 is YNNKEL (reference sequence). Trimming removed 4 bases at V and 10 bases at J, with 12 bases between. Written as DNA, the CDR3 is TGTGCCAGCAGCCCGAGGGGACTGGCGCAGTATTTT. This translates into CASSPRGLAQYF.

This clonotype was counted a few times. V gene TRBV29-1 combines with J gene TRBJ1-4; no clear D gene. Per the germline V gene, CDR1 is SQVTM and CDR2 is ANQGSEA. This CDR3 region has 12 residues. V lost 2 bases, J lost 7 bases, and 8 bases lay in between. CDR3 DNA: TGCAGCGTTGAATTGTGGGGTGAAAAACTGTTTTTT. Amino acids: CSVELWGEKLFF.

This chain connects TRBV7-3 to TRBJ2-5; D gene uncertain. V lost 5 bases and J lost 7, with 14 bases in between. The CDR3 is made up of 13 amino acids. In germline, CDR1 is SGHTA, CDR2 FQGTGA. CDR3 in amino acids: CASSPDPIGTQYF. DNA of the CDR3: TGTGCCAGCAGCCCGGACCCGATCGGGACCCAGTACTTC.

This clonotype was found a few times. The rearrangement uses TRBV14 and TRBJ2-5; D is perhaps TRBD2 (5 bases). V lost 3 bases and J lost 5, with 13 bases in between. CDR3 length: 14 residues. In germline, CDR1 is SGHDN, CDR2 FVKESK. The CDR3 is CASSHPVDWETQYF. The CDR3 DNA is TGTGCCAGCAGCCACCCCGTGGACTGGGAGACCCAGTACTTC.

The rearrangement links TRBV29-1 to TRBJ2-5; the D gene is possibly TRBD2 (5 bases). Between the trimmed V and J ends, which lost 7 bases and 0 bases, there was a span of 12 bases. Germline-derived CDR1 and CDR2 are SQVTM and ANQGSEA. The CDR3 length is 13 residues. The CDR3 bases are TGCAGCGGCGCCTCGGGGAACCAAGAGACCCAGTACTTC. The encoded protein is CSGASGNQETQYF.

This clonotype occurred a few times. One end of the junction is discordant with germline, which a read error may explain. The chain recombines TRBV7-7 with TRBJ2-1, with TRBD1 matching 7 bases. The CDR3 is made up of 13 amino acids. The germline gives CDR1 SSHAT, CDR2 FNYEAQ (reference sequence). The CDR3 nucleotides are TGTGCTAGCAGCTTAACAGGGGACAATGAGCAGTTCTTC. This gives the protein CASSLTGDNEQFF.

This clonotype was counted a few times. This rearrangement joins TRBV7-9 to TRBJ1-2; D ambiguous. The CDR3 spans 14 residues. Looked up from germline, CDR1 is SEHNR and CDR2 is FQNEAQ (reference sequence). V dropped 1 base and J dropped 2 bases, with 8 bases sitting between them. DNA for the CDR3: TGTGCCAGCAGCTTAGAGAATTCCAACTATGGCTACACCTTC. This codes for CASSLENSNYGYTF.